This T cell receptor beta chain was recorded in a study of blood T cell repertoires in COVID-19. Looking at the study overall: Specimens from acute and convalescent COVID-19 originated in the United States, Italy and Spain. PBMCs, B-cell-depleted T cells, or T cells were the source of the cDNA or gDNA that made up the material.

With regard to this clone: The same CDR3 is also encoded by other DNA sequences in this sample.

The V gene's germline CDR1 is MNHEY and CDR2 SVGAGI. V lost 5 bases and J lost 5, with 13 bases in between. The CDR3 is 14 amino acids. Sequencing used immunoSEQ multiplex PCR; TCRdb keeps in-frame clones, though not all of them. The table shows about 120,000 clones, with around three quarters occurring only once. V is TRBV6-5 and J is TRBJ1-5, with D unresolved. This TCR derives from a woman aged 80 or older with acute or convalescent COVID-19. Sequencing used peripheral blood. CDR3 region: CASSPRTVDQPQHF. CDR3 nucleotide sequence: TGTGCCAGCAGTCCCCGGACTGTAGATCAGCCCCAGCATTTT.